This T cell receptor (beta chain) was identified in a study of tumor-infiltrating lymphocytes in primary liver carcinoma. In the study overall: Lesions, classed as T1-T3 N0M0, spanned roughly 4.2 to 11 cm across. Study-level results: Top-250-clone fractions were significantly higher in tumors than in blood (p = 0.039).

Losses at the gene ends were 5 bases for V and 0 bases for J; bases not matched to a gene: 6. The germline CDR1 and CDR2 sequences are SGHAT and FQNNGV. CDR3 length equals 16 residues. This clonotype is large. Its target is not known. Unsorted bulk tissue, 20-30 mg of it, served as the source for co-extraction of RNA and DNA. cDNA specific to TCR beta was made from 500 ng of total RNA, with a constant-region primer employed for priming. Investigators got TCR beta libraries out of three nested multiplex PCR rounds, done with slightly modified ARM-PCR. TRBV1-TRBV30 forward primers and a C-beta reverse primer were used in the first two PCR rounds, which each ran for approximately 10 cycles. TCRdb processed the multiplex PCR reads anew with MiXCR; each CDR3 protein has one entry. The sample consists of some 50,000 distinct CDR3 sequences, approximately 70% of them appearing once.

Sequenced sample: liver tumor tissue from sampling region 5. This sample's subset: tumor region T5, tumor centre. V usage is TRBV11-2 and J usage is TRBJ2-3; 9 bases fit TRBD2. This TCR was sampled from a man in his forties with primary liver carcinoma and hepatitis B virus infection. CDR3 sequence reads: CASSPPTSGSTDTQYF. In DNA, the CDR3 is TGTGCCAGCAGCCCCCCGACTAGCGGCAGCACAGATACGCAGTATTTT.